These 14 T cell receptor beta chains share one sample of origin, sequenced in a study of cytomegalovirus exposure and HLA in healthy donors. The PCR was carried out with 60 Vbeta primers and 13 Jbeta primers. The protocol was immunoSEQ multiplex PCR, while the TCRdb copy is restricted to in-frame clones and leaves out a portion. The table records about 190,000 clones, 75% to 90% of them present only once. What was sequenced was PBMCs. These TCRs come from a man aged 25 to 40 in good health and CMV-seronegative.

The chain joins TRBV11-2 to TRBJ2-2; 14 positions agree with TRBD2. V shed 11 bases, J shed 6 bases, and the junction held 2 bases outside the gene matches. Germline assignment: CDR1 SGHAT and CDR2 FQNNGV. The CDR3 contains 13 residues. CDR3 sequence reads: CASGLAGAGELFF. The CDR3 nucleotides read TGTGCCTCGGGACTAGCGGGAGCCGGGGAGCTGTTTTTT.

The V call is TRBV18, the J call TRBJ2-3; 13 bases match TRBD2. The CDR3 has 16 amino acids. Trimming cost V 1 base and J 6 bases; bases outside gene matches: 4. Germline values: CDR1 KGHSH, CDR2 LQKENI. For the CDR3, the DNA is TGTGCCAGCTCACCACTGACTAGCGGGGGGCAGGATACGCAGTATTTT. Its protein product is CASSPLTSGGQDTQYF.

This clone was picked up one time. The J gene is TRBJ2-2, the V gene TRBV6-4; a weak D match, TRBD1 (6 bases). Germline assignment: CDR1 MRHNA and CDR2 SNTAGT. The CDR3 totals 13 residues. Trimming removed 3 bases from V and 5 bases from J, with 7 bases in between. The CDR3 sequence is CASSEGTTGELFF. The CDR3 region has the DNA TGTGCCAGCAGTGAGGGGACAACCGGGGAGCTGTTTTTT.

The rearrangement links TRBV5-1 to TRBJ2-1; D is uncertain. The V and J ends lost 0 bases and 12 bases respectively, with 10 bases between them. From germline, CDR1 is SGHRS and CDR2 YFSETQ. The CDR3 length is 12 residues. DNA of the CDR3: TGCGCCAGCAGCTTGGAAGCCGCTGGGCAGTTCTTC. It encodes CASSLEAAGQFF.

V usage is TRBV4-2 and J usage is TRBJ1-1; D call uncertain. Looked up from germline, CDR1 is LGHNA and CDR2 is YNFKEQ. The CDR3 spans 12 residues. Trimming cost V 5 bases and J 3 bases, with 7 bases left between them. In nucleotides, the CDR3 is TGTGCCAGCAGCGCTAGTTACACTGAAGCTTTCTTT. Its translation: CASSASYTEAFF.

The chain combines TRBV23-1 with TRBJ2-2; TRBD2 is a possible D gene (5 bases). TRBV23-1 is noted as an ORF with a role that remains uncertain. The V end was cut by 2 bases, the J end by 7 bases, with 20 bases between. The CDR3 totals 17 residues. CDR3 in amino acids: CASSQIAAHGGIGELFF. The CDR3, as DNA: TGCGCCAGCAGTCAAATAGCAGCCCATGGAGGTATCGGGGAGCTGTTTTTT.

The genes are TRBV28 and TRBJ2-7; 11 bases map to TRBD1. The CDR3 extends over 15 amino acids. Germline V gene sequence: CDR1 MDHEN, CDR2 SYDVKM. The ends lost 9 bases at V and 6 bases at J; junction bases unmatched: 13. This chain's CDR3 is CASKSTGTGGFEQYF. As DNA, the CDR3 is TGTGCCAGTAAAAGTACCGGGACAGGGGGGTTCGAGCAGTACTTC.

The chain has TRBV7-2 and TRBJ2-1; tentatively, D is TRBD2 (7 bases). This CDR3 spans 16 amino acids. Germline CDR1 reads SGHTA; CDR2 reads FQGNSA. The V and J ends lost 0 bases and 3 bases respectively, with 12 bases between them. The CDR3 region is CASSLAGGAIYNEQFF. The CDR3 DNA sequence: TGTGCCAGCAGCTTAGCGGGGGGGGCCATCTACAATGAGCAGTTCTTC.

The V gene is TRBV6-5, the J gene TRBJ1-4; 9 nucleotides match TRBD1. Germline assignment: CDR1 MNHEY and CDR2 SVGAGI. The CDR3 has 15 amino acids. Trimming took 0 bases from V and 10 from J; bases not matched to a gene: 6. CDR3 region: CASSYSWTGEGKLFF. The CDR3 coding sequence is TGTGCCAGCAGTTACTCGTGGACAGGGGAGGGAAAACTGTTTTTT.

This chain joins TRBV7-2 and TRBJ1-2, with 8 nucleotides matching TRBD1. The V gene end was trimmed by 5 bases and the J gene end by 4 bases; junction bases not matched to a gene: 6. The V gene's germline CDR1 is SGHTA and CDR2 FQGNSA. This CDR3 contains 14 residues. DNA of the CDR3: TGTGCCAGCAGCGAGTGGACAGGGATCTATGGCTACACCTTC. Amino acid sequence: CASSEWTGIYGYTF.

The rearrangement links TRBV28 to TRBJ1-4, with 7 bases lining up with TRBD1. This CDR3 is built from 14 residues. In germline, CDR1 is MDHEN, CDR2 SYDVKM. Unmatched junction bases numbered 6, after V lost 6 bases and J lost 5 bases. CDR3 residues: CASSQTGLNEKLFF. The DNA for the CDR3 is TGTGCCAGCAGCCAGACAGGGTTAAATGAAAAACTGTTTTTT.

The V and J genes are TRBV10-3 and TRBJ2-3; 9 bases map to TRBD1. The J segment lost 1 base and the V segment lost 8 bases, leaving 22 bases of the junction unmatched. The CDR3 consists of 20 residues. CDR1 ENHRY and CDR2 SYGVKD come from the germline V gene. CDR3 nucleotide sequence: TGTGCCATCGCCAGCAGGGGACAGGGTTCTGCGATGATGGGCACAGATACGCAGTATTTT. Amino acid sequence: CAIASRGQGSAMMGTDTQYF.

This chain links TRBV19 with TRBJ2-1; TRBD1 agrees at 7 bases. The junction had 14 bases not matched to a gene; V was cut back by 4 bases and J by 8 bases. The CDR3 has 16 amino acids. The V gene's germline CDR1 is LNHDA and CDR2 SQIVND (reference sequence). The CDR3 coding sequence is TGTGCCAGTAGTACCCGGGGACAGTCCGCGGCCGATGAGCAGTTCTTC. It translates to CASSTRGQSAADEQFF.

The chain recombines TRBV28 with TRBJ1-5; the D gene is possibly TRBD1 (5 bases). The V gene lost 6 bases and the J gene lost 3 bases, with 15 bases spanning the gap. This CDR3 is 15 amino acids long. CDR1 MDHEN and CDR2 SYDVKM come from the germline V gene. For the CDR3, the DNA is TGTGCCAGCAGGATGCGGGGGTCTCCCAATCAGCCCCAGCATTTT. It encodes CASRMRGSPNQPQHF.